One sample yielded the 17 T cell receptor beta chains listed below, sequenced in a study of T cell responses to AZD1222 COVID-19 vaccine. Assay: immunoSEQ multiplex PCR; the TCRdb copy retains only in-frame clones and omits some. The sample records 100,000 or so clones, around nine tenths being singletons. The sequencing here drew on peripheral blood, taken on day 0 of AZD1222 vaccination. All receptors derive from an adult in good health.

The chain uses TRBV2 and TRBJ2-7; D uncertain. V lost 4 bases and J 1 base, leaving 14 bases between the germline ends. This CDR3 has 15 residues. CDR1 is SNHLY and CDR2 is FYNNEI in the germline V gene. The CDR3 reads CASSVPPPNSYEQYF. CDR3 nucleotides: TGTGCCAGCAGTGTCCCCCCCCCGAATTCCTACGAGCAGTACTTC. The full variable domain, rest sourced from reference TRBV2 and TRBJ2-7, is EPEVTQTPSHQVTQMGQEVILRCVPISNHLYFYWYRQILGQKVEFLVSFYNNEISEKSEIFDDQFSVERPDGSNFTLKIRSTKLEDSAMYFCASSVPPPNSYEQYFGPGTRLTVT.

The gene calls are TRBV7-6 and TRBJ1-5; TRBD1 aligns across 8 bases. J was trimmed by 6 bases and V by 5 bases; bases with no gene match: 12. The CDR3 sequence is 16 residues long. The germline gives CDR1 SGHVS, CDR2 FNYEAQ. CDR3 sequence: CASSPSPGGAGQPQHF. CDR3 nucleotides: TGTGCCAGCAGCCCAAGCCCAGGGGGCGCCGGTCAGCCCCAGCATTTT.

Ten or more counts support this clone. CDR3 in amino acids: CASSQEQGKNQPQHF. The CDR3, as DNA: TGTGCCAGCAGCCAAGAACAGGGTAAAAATCAGCCCCAGCATTTT. V usage is TRBV3-1 (or the pseudogene TRBV3-2) and J usage is TRBJ1-5, with a possible D match to TRBD1 (6 bases). Germline CDR1 and CDR2: LGHDT and YNNKEL (reference sequence). Trimming removed 0 bases at V and 4 bases at J, with 10 bases between. This CDR3 region has 15 residues.

This clone was counted a single time. The chain joins TRBV28 to TRBJ2-5, with TRBD1 identical over 11 bases. With 3 bases clipped from V and 5 bases from J, the junction kept 5 bases outside the gene matches. This CDR3 has 15 residues. Germline-derived CDR1 and CDR2 are MDHEN and SYDVKM. CDR3 loop: CASSLGQGVRETQYF. The CDR3 DNA sequence: TGTGCCAGCAGTTTGGGACAGGGGGTTAGGGAGACCCAGTACTTC.

The J gene is TRBJ1-5, the V gene TRBV7-2, with TRBD1 as a possible D gene (5 bases). V shed 2 bases and J shed 5 bases, with 10 bases lying between them. Germline CDR1 SGHTA, CDR2 FQGNSA. The CDR3 consists of 14 residues. CDR3 coding DNA: TGTGCCAGCAGCTTACGGGGGACTGATCAGCCCCAGCATTTT. This codes for CASSLRGTDQPQHF. Full variable domain (remainder filled in from reference TRBV7-2 and TRBJ1-5): GAGVSQSPSNKVTEKGKDVELRCDPISGHTALYWYRQSLGQGLEFLIYFQGNSAPDKSGLPSDRFSAERTGGSVSTLTIQRTQQEDSAVYLCASSLRGTDQPQHFGDGTRLSIL.

V is TRBV6-6 and J is TRBJ1-2; D possibly corresponds to TRBD1 (5 bases). This CDR3 region has 14 residues. V was pared by 5 bases and J by 10 bases, with 20 bases between. Germline V lookup: CDR1 MNHNY, CDR2 SVGAGI (reference sequence). CDR3: CASSNDGTRLDYTF. CDR3 DNA sequence: TGTGCCAGCAGTAACGACGGGACGAGGCTCGACTACACCTTC.

The V and J genes are TRBV6-2 or TRBV6-3 and TRBJ2-5, with TRBD1 matching over 7 bases. V lost 5 bases, J lost 2 bases, and 8 bases stayed unmatched. CDR1 is MNHEY, CDR2 SVGEGT, per germline. The CDR3 loop spans 15 amino acids. The CDR3 loop reads CASSEGAIGQETQYF. In DNA form, the CDR3 reads TGTGCCAGCAGTGAGGGGGCGATTGGACAAGAGACCCAGTACTTC.

This clone was found once. The chain employs TRBV2 and TRBJ1-5; possibly TRBD1 for D (6 bases). This CDR3 comprises 14 residues. The V gene lost 7 bases and the J gene lost 0 bases, with 10 bases spanning the gap. CDR1 and CDR2 (germline): SNHLY, FYNNEI. The CDR3 sequence is CASTGQNSNQPQHF. For the CDR3, the DNA is TGTGCCAGCACCGGACAGAATAGCAATCAGCCCCAGCATTTT.

The rearrangement uses TRBV30 and TRBJ2-5; D uncertain. Germline-derived CDR1 and CDR2 are GTSNPN and SVGIG (reference sequence). The CDR3 is 12 residues long. Trimming stripped 0 bases from V and 4 bases from J, with 6 bases between. The CDR3 loop is CAWSVLGETQYF. DNA for the CDR3: TGTGCCTGGAGTGTACTGGGAGAGACCCAGTACTTC.

This rearrangement joins TRBV27 to TRBJ2-6; the D gene could be TRBD1 or TRBD2 (6 bases each). CDR1 and CDR2 (germline): MNHEY, SMNVEV (reference sequence). V was cut by 8 bases and J by 4 bases, with 15 bases left in between. The CDR3 is made up of 15 amino acids. CDR3 loop: CASGLRGEGANVLTF. The CDR3 DNA follows: TGTGCCAGCGGTCTTAGGGGGGAAGGGGCCAACGTCCTGACTTTC.

V and J are TRBV2 and TRBJ1-5, with D possibly TRBD1 on 5 matching bases. The CDR3 is 14 amino acids. Trimming cost V 3 bases and J 11 bases, with 17 bases left between them. The germline gives CDR1 SNHLY, CDR2 FYNNEI. The CDR3 DNA follows: TGTGCCAGCAGTGAGCAGGGCCCTAGTGGGACCCAGCATTTT. It specifies CASSEQGPSGTQHF.

This clone was detected only once. V usage is TRBV20-1 and J usage is TRBJ2-5; D is unresolved. CDR1 and CDR2 (germline): DFQATT, SNEGSKA (reference sequence). V lost 7 bases and J lost 5, with 11 bases in between. This CDR3 has 11 amino acids. The CDR3 sequence: CSVGSPETQYF. CDR3 DNA sequence: TGCAGTGTGGGGTCCCCGGAGACCCAGTACTTC.

In nucleotides, the CDR3 is TGTGCCAGCAGTTTGAGATGGAACACTGAAGCTTTCTTT. The encoded protein is CASSLRWNTEAFF. This chain links TRBV12-3 or TRBV12-4 with TRBJ1-1, with no clear D. This CDR3 has 13 amino acids. Trimming cost V 3 bases and J 1 base, with 6 bases left between them.

The chain employs TRBV2 and TRBJ2-7; D is unresolved. CDR3 size: 14 residues. The V end was cut by 1 base, the J end by 2 bases, with 9 bases between. Germline V gives CDR1 SNHLY, CDR2 FYNNEI. The DNA for the CDR3 is TGTGCCAGCAGTGAAGGTGGAGTACCCTACGAGCAGTACTTC. Translated, it gives CASSEGGVPYEQYF.

This clone was counted only a few times. The chain recombines TRBV3-1 (or the pseudogene TRBV3-2) with TRBJ2-7; possibly TRBD2 for D (6 bases). Trimming left V 0 bases short and J 5 bases short, with 20 bases between. The CDR3 runs 17 residues. Germline-derived CDR1 and CDR2 are LGHDT and YNNKEL (reference sequence). The CDR3 nucleotides are TGTGCCAGCAGCCAAGATCGACCTAAGGTGGAGGGGCACGAGCAGTACTTC. Its translation: CASSQDRPKVEGHEQYF.

This clone has only a few counts. The same CDR3 can be traced to other DNA sequences in this sample. This sequence joins TRBV20-1 and TRBJ1-1; the D is unclear. CDR1 is DFQATT, CDR2 SNEGSKA, per germline (reference sequence). V was clipped by 5 bases and J by 0 bases, with 4 bases between them. This CDR3 has 11 residues. The CDR3 nucleotides read TGCAGTGCTTGGCTGAACACTGAAGCTTTCTTT. It codes for CSAWLNTEAFF.

The V gene is TRBV10-3, the J gene TRBJ2-2; TRBD2 aligns across 7 bases. The trim removed 10 bases at V and 5 bases at J, leaving 10 bases unmatched. This CDR3 region has 14 residues. Germline V gene data show CDR1 as ENHRY and CDR2 as SYGVKD. For the CDR3, the DNA is TGTGCCACCCACCGACTAGCCCGAACCGGGGAGCTGTTTTTT. This sequence encodes CATHRLARTGELFF.